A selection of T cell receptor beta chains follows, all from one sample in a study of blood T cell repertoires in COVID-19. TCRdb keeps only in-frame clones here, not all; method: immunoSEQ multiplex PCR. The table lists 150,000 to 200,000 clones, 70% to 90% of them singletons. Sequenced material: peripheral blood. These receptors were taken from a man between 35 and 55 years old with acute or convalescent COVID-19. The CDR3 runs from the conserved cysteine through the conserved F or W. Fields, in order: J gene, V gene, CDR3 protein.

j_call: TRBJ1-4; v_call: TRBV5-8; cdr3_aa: CASRYPWDRGNEKLFF
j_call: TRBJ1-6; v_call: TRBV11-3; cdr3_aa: CASSLDGYNSPLHF
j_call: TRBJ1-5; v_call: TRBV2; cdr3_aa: CASRTAYSNQPQHF
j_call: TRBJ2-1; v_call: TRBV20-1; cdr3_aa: CSAPRGDEQFF
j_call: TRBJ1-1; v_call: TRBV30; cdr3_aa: CAWSPGGTEAFF
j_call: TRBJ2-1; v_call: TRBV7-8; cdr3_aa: CASNLGGASYNEQFF
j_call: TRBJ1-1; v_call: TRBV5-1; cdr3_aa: CASREGTSYTEAFF
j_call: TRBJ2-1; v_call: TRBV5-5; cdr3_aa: CASSSERTIYNEQFF
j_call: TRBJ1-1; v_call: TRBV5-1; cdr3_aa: CASSREAQNGAEAFF
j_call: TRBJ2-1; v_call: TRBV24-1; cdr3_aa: CATSDPGAHNEQFF
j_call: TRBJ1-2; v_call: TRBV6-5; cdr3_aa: CASGGERSGYTF
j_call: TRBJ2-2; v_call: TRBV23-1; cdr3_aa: CASRGTQNTGELFF
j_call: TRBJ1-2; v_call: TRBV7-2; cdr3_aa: CASSLEAAVKGYTF
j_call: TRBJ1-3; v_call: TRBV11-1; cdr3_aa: CASSYTGSSGNTIYF
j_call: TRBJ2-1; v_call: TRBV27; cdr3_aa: CASSSSSYNEQFF
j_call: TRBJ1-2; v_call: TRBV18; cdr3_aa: CASSRGTGDGYTF
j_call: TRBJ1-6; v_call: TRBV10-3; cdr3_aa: CAINADLNSPLHF
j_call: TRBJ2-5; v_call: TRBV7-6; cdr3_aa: CASSSVLGTSFQETQYF
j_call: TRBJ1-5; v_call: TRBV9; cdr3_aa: CASSPEGGTLGNQPQHF
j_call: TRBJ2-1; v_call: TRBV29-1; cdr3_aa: CSVAGGPNNEQFF
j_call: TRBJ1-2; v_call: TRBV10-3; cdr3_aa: CAISEKGGERGYTF
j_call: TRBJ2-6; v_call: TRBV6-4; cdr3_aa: CASSVRAGANVLTF
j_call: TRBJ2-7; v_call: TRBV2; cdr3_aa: CASSLQGGWQYF
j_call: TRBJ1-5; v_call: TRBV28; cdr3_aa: CASSRGKLSYSNQPQHF
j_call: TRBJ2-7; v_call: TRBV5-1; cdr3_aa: CASSLVGGYEQYF
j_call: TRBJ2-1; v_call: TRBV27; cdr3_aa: CASTPIAGGPNNEQFF
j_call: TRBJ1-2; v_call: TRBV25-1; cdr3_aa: CASSEEGQGFGNYGYTF
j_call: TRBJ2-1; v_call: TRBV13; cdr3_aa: CASSLALKNEQFF
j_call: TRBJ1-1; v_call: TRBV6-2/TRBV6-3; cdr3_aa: CASSRSGEAFF
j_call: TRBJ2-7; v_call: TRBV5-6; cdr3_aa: CASSLGRGRYEQYF
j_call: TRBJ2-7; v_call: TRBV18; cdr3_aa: CASSPGTSGTYEQYF
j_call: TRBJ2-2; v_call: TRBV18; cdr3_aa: CATPSGGELFF
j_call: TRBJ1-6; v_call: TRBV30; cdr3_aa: CAWSRDSTNSALHF
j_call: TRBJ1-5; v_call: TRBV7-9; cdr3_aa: CASSLDISNQPQHF
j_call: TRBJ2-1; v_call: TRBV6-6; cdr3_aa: CASRQDRAPYNEQFF
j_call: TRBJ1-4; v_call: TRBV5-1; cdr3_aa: CASSPRPGGGLSLEKLFF
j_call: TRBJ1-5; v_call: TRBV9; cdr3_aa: CASSPGGGPNQPQHF
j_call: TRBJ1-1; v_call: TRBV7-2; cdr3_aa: CASRGQGAYTEAFF
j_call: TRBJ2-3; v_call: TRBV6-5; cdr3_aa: CASRANRGEDTQYF
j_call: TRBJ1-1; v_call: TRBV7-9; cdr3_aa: CASSLWVGVGTEAFF
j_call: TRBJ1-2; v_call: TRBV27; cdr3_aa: CASSFTGLLGRYTF
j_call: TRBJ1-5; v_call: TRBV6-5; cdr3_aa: CATRGNSNQPQHF
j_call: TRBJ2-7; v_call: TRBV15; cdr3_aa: CATSRETGYEQYF
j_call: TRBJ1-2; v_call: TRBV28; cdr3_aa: CASSTPLDRGGGGYTF
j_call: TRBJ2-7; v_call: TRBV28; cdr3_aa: CASRRDRANAEQYF
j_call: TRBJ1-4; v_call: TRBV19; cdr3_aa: CASSIVTQPNEKLFF
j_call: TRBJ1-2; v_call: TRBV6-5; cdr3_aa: CASIYGAAPNYGYTF
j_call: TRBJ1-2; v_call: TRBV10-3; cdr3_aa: CAIGQGNYGYTF
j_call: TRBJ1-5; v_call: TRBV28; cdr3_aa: CASSLVEGNQPQHF